This TCR beta chain was sequenced in a study of blood T cell repertoires in COVID-19. Background on the study: Sites across the United States, Italy and Spain contributed samples from acute and convalescent COVID-19. PBMCs, B-cell-depleted T cells, or T cells provided the cDNA or gDNA that made up the material.

As originally analysed: Nucleated cell counts were estimated from reference gene primer amplification. Sequencing was performed with immunoSEQ multiplex PCR; in TCRdb, only in-frame clones are kept and a portion is missing. Clonal size and the V and J genes are those of that table, whereas D and trimming came from the DNA. The sample has 250,000 to 350,000 clones, around four fifths seen once. From germline, CDR1 is MGHDK and CDR2 SYGVNS. Trimming removed 2 bases from V and 1 base from J, with 12 bases in between. CDR3 size: 16 residues. Specimen: peripheral blood. This receptor was obtained from a woman in her forties or fifties with active or convalescent COVID-19. The chain couples TRBV25-1 to TRBJ2-1, with a weak D call TRBD1 (5 bases). As DNA, the CDR3 is TGTGCCAGCAGTGAAATCGACAGAGTTTCCTACAATGAGCAGTTCTTC. Translated: CASSEIDRVSYNEQFF.